This entry describes one T cell receptor (beta chain). This sample stems from a study of blood T cell repertoires in COVID-19. The protocol was immunoSEQ multiplex PCR, while the TCRdb copy is restricted to in-frame clones and leaves out a portion. The sample lists about 140,000 clones, about nine tenths occurring once. Germline V gives CDR1 SGDLS, CDR2 YYNGEE. The junction had 8 bases not matched to a gene; V was cut back by 4 bases and J by 7 bases. The CDR3 is 14 amino acids. The sequencing input was peripheral blood. The clonotype originates from a man aged 50-59 years with active or convalescent COVID-19. The chain links TRBV9 to TRBJ1-2; TRBD1 agrees at 9 bases. The DNA of the CDR3 is TGTGCCAGCAGCTCCCGGGACAGGGTTGCTGGCTACACCTTC. It is translated as CASSSRDRVAGYTF.